Below are 21 T cell receptor beta chains sequenced from a single sample in a study of T-cell reconstitution after alpha-beta-depleted transplantation in children. Unique molecular identifiers were used to barcode this TCRbeta library. TCRdb re-called the PCR reads through MiXCR, storing one row per CDR3 protein. The data hold over 450,000 distinct CDR3 sequences, with 10% observed a single time. This specimen was PBMCs, taken before TCRalphabeta/CD19-depleted stem cell transplant. These receptors all come from a child aged 2 to 10 with inherited bone marrow failure, due to receive a stem cell transplant.

The sample holds many counts of this clonotype. The chain is built from TRBV27 and TRBJ2-7, with 7 positions matching TRBD2. CDR1 and CDR2 (germline): MNHEY, SMNVEV (reference sequence). The CDR3 is made up of 15 amino acids. V lost 6 bases to trimming and J lost 2 bases; unmatched junction nucleotides: 10. The CDR3 is CASSAYVRGTYEQYF. DNA of the CDR3: TGTGCCAGCAGCGCCTACGTGCGGGGGACCTACGAGCAGTACTTC.

This clonotype was observed at least ten times. V usage is TRBV20-1 and J usage is TRBJ2-7; possible D gene TRBD2, 5 bases. Per germline, CDR1 DFQATT and CDR2 SNEGSKA (reference sequence). The CDR3 length is 13 residues. The V gene lost 6 bases and the J gene lost 5 bases, with 17 bases spanning the gap. CDR3 loop: CSADPWGEHEQYF. The CDR3 nucleotides are TGCAGTGCCGACCCGTGGGGAGAACACGAGCAGTACTTC.

In this sample, this clonotype turned up many times. The chain joins TRBV5-1 to TRBJ2-5, with 7 bases aligning to TRBD1. There are 15 residues in the CDR3. V was pared by 0 bases and J by 3 bases, with 5 bases of the junction left unmatched. Germline loops: CDR1 SGHRS, CDR2 YFSETQ. The CDR3 loop is CASSLASTGEETQYF. The CDR3 nucleotides read TGCGCCAGCAGCTTGGCGTCCACAGGGGAAGAGACCCAGTACTTC.

Only a few counts were recorded for this clonotype. This rearrangement joins TRBV30 to TRBJ1-1; D ambiguous. The CDR3 length is 13 residues. The germline V gene has CDR1 GTSNPN and CDR2 SVGIG (reference sequence). The V end was cut by 1 base, the J end by 7 bases, with 13 bases between. The CDR3 DNA is TGTGCCTGGAGTGGTGAGGCCCCCGATGAAGCTTTCTTT. This sequence encodes CAWSGEAPDEAFF.

This clonotype was recorded many times. The DNA of the CDR3 is TGTGCCAGCAGTTCATACCAGGCGACTACCCCCTACGAGCAGTACTTC. It yields the protein CASSSYQATTPYEQYF. The rearrangement links TRBV6-5 to TRBJ2-7; tentatively, D is TRBD2 (5 bases). Germline V gives CDR1 MNHEY, CDR2 SVGAGI. The CDR3 is 16 residues long. Trimming shortened V by 4 bases and J by 2 bases, and 18 bases separated the two germline ends.

This clonotype was seen many times. The gene calls are TRBV5-1 and TRBJ2-2, with unresolved D. Between the trimmed V and J ends, which lost 0 bases and 7 bases, there was a span of 7 bases. This CDR3 is 13 amino acids long. Germline-derived CDR1 and CDR2 are SGHRS and YFSETQ. The CDR3 nucleotides are TGCGCCAGCAGCTTGGCAGGCGGCGGGGAGCTGTTTTTT. It encodes CASSLAGGGELFF.

This clonotype was seen repeatedly, ten times or more. The CDR3 loop reads CASSLIRGRSGNTIYF. CDR3 DNA: TGTGCCAGCAGTTTGATACGCGGACGATCTGGAAACACCATATATTTT. This chain links TRBV28 with TRBJ1-3, with no clear D. From germline, CDR1 is MDHEN and CDR2 SYDVKM. The ends were cut back, 3 bases at V and 1 base at J, with 13 bases in the middle. CDR3 size: 16 residues.

This clonotype has a count of ten or more. The chain is built from TRBV20-1 and TRBJ1-2; D is uncertain. CDR1 is DFQATT and CDR2 is SNEGSKA in the germline V gene (reference sequence). The CDR3 runs to 10 residues. V was clipped by 0 bases and J by 8 bases, with 4 bases between them. CDR3 in amino acids: CSARDQGYTF. Written as DNA, the CDR3 is TGCAGTGCTAGAGATCAGGGCTACACCTTC.

This chain connects TRBV3-1 to TRBJ2-3; TRBD2 aligns across 8 bases. The CDR3 contains 19 residues. From germline, CDR1 is LGHDT and CDR2 YNNKEL (reference sequence). V lost 8 bases and J lost 2; bases outside the gene matches: 21. CDR3 in amino acids: CASCRPLAGGEILTDTQYF. CDR3 nucleotides: TGTGCCAGCTGTCGCCCGCTAGCGGGTGGGGAAATACTCACAGATACGCAGTATTTT.

The sample holds many counts of this clonotype. CDR3: CSANDARQNTEAFF. The CDR3 DNA follows: TGCAGTGCAAACGATGCACGCCAGAACACTGAAGCTTTCTTT. The chain has TRBV20-1 and TRBJ1-1, with D uncertain. Germline assignment: CDR1 DFQATT and CDR2 SNEGSKA (reference sequence). Trimming pared 6 bases from V and 1 base from J, leaving 15 bases between. This CDR3 has 14 amino acids.

This clonotype was picked up a small number of times. The chain couples TRBV5-4 to TRBJ2-5; no definite D call. CDR1 SGHNT and CDR2 YYREEE come from the germline V gene (reference sequence). The CDR3 sequence is 15 residues long. V lost 2 bases and J lost 3, with 14 bases in between. CDR3 in DNA: TGTGCCAGCAGCTTTAGATTTCGTCAGGAAGAGACCCAGTACTTC. Protein sequence: CASSFRFRQEETQYF.

This clonotype was seen at least ten times. This sequence joins TRBV29-1 and TRBJ2-1; no firm D call. The germline gives CDR1 SQVTM, CDR2 ANQGSEA. CDR3 length equals 15 residues. V gave up 4 bases and J gave up 0 bases, with 13 bases separating them. The CDR3 DNA follows: TGCAGCGTTGCATTAGGTCGGAGCTCCTACAATGAGCAGTTCTTC. Translated: CSVALGRSSYNEQFF.

This clonotype has at least ten counts. The genes are TRBV4-1 and TRBJ2-7; D unclear. In germline, CDR1 is MGHRA, CDR2 YSYEKL. Deletions cut 3 bases from V and 0 bases from J, with 9 bases between. This CDR3 comprises 14 residues. The CDR3 spells CASSHHQSSYEQYF. CDR3 coding DNA: TGCGCCAGCAGCCATCACCAGAGCTCCTACGAGCAGTACTTC.

The sample holds many counts of this clonotype. The rearrangement links TRBV20-1 to TRBJ2-1; 8 bases line up with TRBD2. Per the germline V gene, CDR1 is DFQATT and CDR2 is SNEGSKA (reference sequence). V gave up 0 bases and J gave up 0 bases; unmatched junction bases: 7. The CDR3 is 17 residues long. CDR3 sequence (DNA): TGCAGTGCTAGAGATCTTCAGAGCGGGAGCTCCTACAATGAGCAGTTCTTC. Translation gives CSARDLQSGSSYNEQFF.

This clonotype showed up many times. This chain uses TRBV2 with TRBJ1-5, with a possible D match to TRBD1 (6 bases). From germline, CDR1 is SNHLY and CDR2 FYNNEI. The CDR3 runs 15 residues. Trimming removed 1 base at V and 4 bases at J, with 11 bases between. This CDR3 reads CASSEGQAKNQPQHF. The CDR3 DNA reads as TGTGCCAGCAGTGAAGGACAGGCCAAAAATCAGCCCCAGCATTTT.

This chain joins TRBV4-2 and TRBJ2-1, with D possibly matching TRBD2 (6 bases). The CDR3 consists of 16 residues. CDR1 is LGHNA, CDR2 YNFKEQ, per germline. Trimming shortened V by 1 base and J by 0 bases, and 10 bases separated the two germline ends. The CDR3 here is CASSQVAASSYNEQFF. Written as DNA, the CDR3 is TGTGCCAGCAGCCAAGTAGCGGCCAGCTCCTACAATGAGCAGTTCTTC.

This clonotype has just a few counts. The chain joins TRBV24-1 to TRBJ2-1; 8 bases line up with TRBD1. Germline lookup yields CDR1 KGHDR and CDR2 SFDVKD. J was trimmed by 3 bases and V by 2 bases; bases with no gene match: 8. The CDR3 spans 17 residues. In nucleotides, the CDR3 is TGTGCCACCAGTGATTCGCCCGGACAGGGAGTCTACAATGAGCAGTTCTTC. Translated, it gives CATSDSPGQGVYNEQFF.

The gene calls are TRBV7-9 and TRBJ2-3; D remains unclear. V shed 1 base and J shed 8 bases, with 10 bases lying between them. The germline V gene encodes CDR1 SEHNR and CDR2 FQNEAQ (reference sequence). This CDR3 spans 13 amino acids. CDR3 loop: CASSLELGVTQYF. The DNA of the CDR3 is TGTGCCAGCAGCTTAGAGCTTGGCGTTACGCAGTATTTT.

The table lists this clonotype with many counts. The CDR3 sequence: CASSLVPSGETQYF. In DNA form, the CDR3 reads TGTGCCAGCAGTTTAGTCCCCAGCGGTGAGACCCAGTACTTC. The chain joins TRBV27 to TRBJ2-5; maybe TRBD2 (5 bases). Germline V gives CDR1 MNHEY, CDR2 SMNVEV (reference sequence). Trimming left V 2 bases short and J 5 bases short, with 12 bases between. The CDR3 spans 14 residues.

This clonotype was picked up many times. CDR3 coding DNA: TGTGCCAGCAGCTGGAACAGGGCCCGCAATCAGCCCCAGCATTTT. Residues: CASSWNRARNQPQHF. The rearrangement joins TRBV12-3 or TRBV12-4 to TRBJ1-5, with D possibly matching TRBD1 (6 bases). V was trimmed by 6 bases and J by 2 bases, leaving 14 bases between them. The CDR3 length is 15 residues.

This clonotype was seen at least ten times. The chain uses TRBV4-3 and TRBJ2-7; 9 nucleotides agree with TRBD1. From germline, CDR1 is LGHNA and CDR2 YSLEER. CDR3 length: 16 amino acids. Unmatched junction bases numbered 5, after V lost 0 bases and J lost 2 bases. The chain's CDR3 is CASSQDGTGSAYEQYF. In nucleotides, the CDR3 is TGCGCCAGCAGCCAAGACGGGACAGGGTCGGCCTACGAGCAGTACTTC.